Given below is one TCR beta chain in context. Its antigen is not yet known. Per-base qualities were not stored, and no clone one base away is much larger. The data originate from a study of T-cell memory formation after mild COVID-19 (dated by TCRdb to the early 2020s). About the investigation overall: TCR sequence clusters from the two donors were found to be largely donor specific. The cohort was made up of two young adult volunteers, one female and one male, who were previously healthy. T-cell clones expanding and contracting after mild COVID-19 in a couple of donors were tracked by longitudinal TCRalpha and TCRbeta repertoire sequencing.

The sample was run on an Illumina NovaSeq 6000. TCRalpha and TCRbeta cDNA libraries were built by 5'RACE with constant-segment primers, adding sample barcodes and unique molecular identifiers. RNA was extracted from every sample with Trizol reagent. Libraries were amplified in two PCR steps, with a second sample barcode and Illumina TruSeq adapters added in the second step. Sequencing of the libraries was done on an Illumina NovaSeq, producing 2 x 150 bp paired-end reads. The authors processed their data as follows. With migec v1.2.7, reads were demultiplexed and then collapsed into UMI-guided consensus sequences. Using mixcr v2.1.11, UMI consensuses were aligned to TRA and TRB V and J templates and then assembled into clonotypes. A clonotype was counted as expanded or contracted only if both edgeR and NoisET called the change significant, with noise models trained on biological replicates. For edgeR calls, a false discovery rate-adjusted p below 0.01 and a log2 fold-change threshold of 1 were applied. As an exploratory analysis of dynamics, max-normalized trajectories of the 1000 most abundant clonotypes were examined by PCA with hierarchical clustering. Each responding clone was given a CD4 or CD8 phenotype based on the CD4+ and CD8+ repertoires, which had been sequenced separately. Clones were called with MiXCR by TCRdb after fastp trimmed the public reads at Q25, and only in-frame beta chains were retained. Rows are combined by CDR3 protein, so each entry shows the most common genes and DNA. Here the V and J calls rest on TCRdb's processing, not on the authors' analysis. The sample table holds roughly 370,000 distinct CDR3 sequences, of which approximately 15% were seen once. The ten largest make up 20% to 25% of the sample.

PBMCs were isolated by Ficoll-Paque density gradient centrifugation. For CDR1 and CDR2, the germline V gene (reference sequence) lists DFQATT and SNEGSKA. The junction carries 16 bases between V and J, which are trimmed by 1 base and 0 bases respectively. Counted from cysteine to phenylalanine, this CDR3 has 16 amino acids. This entry keeps only the CDR3 DNA: 48 bases, framed from base 1. The investigation overall reported the following: Clones contracting from day 15 to 85 had balanced CD4/CD8 phenotypes, while a second wave expanding from day 15 to 37 was biased towards CD4+. Only a couple of mild cases were covered by the study, and larger cohorts that include severe cases with pre-infection samples were considered necessary. The detection of some responding clones in pre-infection memory suggests that pre-existing cross-reactive memory T cells joined the SARS-CoV-2 response. Contracting CD4+ clones were located mainly in the CM and EM memory subsets, whereas CD8+ clones were found to be enriched in EMRA. SARS-CoV-2 specificity was not confirmed for the second-wave clones peaking on day 37.

Sequencing was carried out using PBMCs or a T cell subset sorted from them (not recorded which). The receptor's source is a young man who had mild COVID-19 (a few samples of this study predate the infection). The sample titles of this study are shuffled in the database, so cell type and time point are left out; the donor was told from shared clones. Recombination joined TRBV20-1 with TRBJ2-7; TRBD2 could be the D gene, as 6 bases match. The CDR3 has the sequence CSARGGVGEFSYEQYF. The DNA sequence is as follows: TGCAGTGCTAGAGGGGGGGTAGGGGAATTCTCCTACGAGCAGTACTTC.